This T cell receptor beta chain emerged from a study of beta chain features in type 1 diabetes. Study-level findings and limits: TCRB CDR3s were moderately but significantly shorter in Type 1 diabetes patients in all four CD4+ subsets.

cDNA synthesis used the whole RNA isolate, giving expressed TCRB sequences. Sequenced by immunoSEQ multiplex PCR; TCRdb stores in-frame clones only, minus some. In the table there are 600,000 to 700,000 clones, about an eighth of which are singletons. This CDR3 region has 13 residues. Germline CDR1 and CDR2: MDHEN and SYDVKM. V lost 5 bases to trimming and J lost 8 bases, with 16 bases between them. There are a few counts of this clone. The antigen is undetermined. Sequences were obtained from naive CD4+ T cells from blood. This receptor was taken from a man younger than 40 with type 1 diabetes. The J gene is TRBJ2-7, the V gene TRBV28, with D unclear. CDR3 DNA: TGTGCCAGCAGTGCGCCGCCCGGGCGGCAGCAGTACTTC. This translates into CASSAPPGRQQYF.